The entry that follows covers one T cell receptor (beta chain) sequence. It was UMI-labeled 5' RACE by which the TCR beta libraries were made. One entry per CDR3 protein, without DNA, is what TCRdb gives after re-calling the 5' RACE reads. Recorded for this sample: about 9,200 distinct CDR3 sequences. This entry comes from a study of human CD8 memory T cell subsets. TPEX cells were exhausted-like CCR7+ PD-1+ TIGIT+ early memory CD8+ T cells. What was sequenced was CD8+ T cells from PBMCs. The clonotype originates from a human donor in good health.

The CDR3 loop reads CAISETGTGVSEQYF. V usage is TRBV10-3 and J usage is TRBJ2-7; TCRdb selects TRBD1, and the lack of DNA leaves this call unchecked. CDR3 length: 15 amino acids. In germline, CDR1 is ENHRY, CDR2 SYGVKD.